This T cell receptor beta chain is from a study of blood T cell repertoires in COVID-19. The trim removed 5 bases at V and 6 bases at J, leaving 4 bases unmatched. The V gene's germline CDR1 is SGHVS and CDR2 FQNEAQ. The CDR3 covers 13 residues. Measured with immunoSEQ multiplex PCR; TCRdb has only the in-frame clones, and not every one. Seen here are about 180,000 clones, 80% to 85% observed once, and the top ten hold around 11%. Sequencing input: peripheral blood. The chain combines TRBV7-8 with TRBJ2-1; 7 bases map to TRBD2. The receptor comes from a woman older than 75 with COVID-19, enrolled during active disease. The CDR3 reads CASSTGLTNEQFF. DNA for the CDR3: TGTGCCAGCAGCACGGGACTAACCAATGAGCAGTTCTTC.